A single sample gave rise to the 6 T cell receptor beta chains below, sequenced in a study of blood T cell repertoires in COVID-19. TCRdb's table, derived via immunoSEQ multiplex PCR, lists solely in-frame clones and lacks some. The sample carries under 75,000 clones, more than 70% recorded once. The sequenced sample was peripheral blood. The receptor source for this set is a woman aged 55-70 years with acute or convalescent COVID-19.

The gene calls are TRBV11-2 and TRBJ1-2; D not certain. CDR3 length: 15 amino acids. The germline V gene encodes CDR1 SGHAT and CDR2 FQNNGV. The ends were cut back, 5 bases at V and 2 bases at J, with 15 bases in the middle. The CDR3 loop reads CASSLNLAGNYGYTF. The CDR3 nucleotides read TGTGCCAGCAGCCTTAACCTGGCAGGCAACTATGGCTACACCTTC.

V usage is TRBV5-1 and J usage is TRBJ2-5; D unclear. This CDR3 spans 13 amino acids. Trimming cost V 1 base and J 2 bases, with 6 bases left between them. Germline V CDR1 and CDR2: SGHRS, YFSETQ. CDR3 DNA sequence: TGCGCCAGCAGCTTGACACCGCAAGAGACCCAGTACTTC. Protein: CASSLTPQETQYF. The variable domain in full, with the rest retrieved from reference TRBV5-1 and TRBJ2-5, is KAGVTQTPRYLIKTRGQQVTLSCSPISGHRSVSWYQQTPGQGLQFLFEYFSETQRNKGNFPGRFSGRQFSNSRSEMNVSTLELGDSALYLCASSLTPQETQYFGPGTRLLVL.

This clone has more than one count but fewer than ten. V usage is TRBV5-1 and J usage is TRBJ1-3; maybe TRBD1 (5 bases). The V gene lost 2 bases and the J gene lost 0 bases, with 15 bases spanning the gap. Germline V gene sequence: CDR1 SGHRS, CDR2 YFSETQ. The CDR3 sequence is 17 residues long. The CDR3 reads CASSLYSGGFSGNTIYF. DNA of the CDR3: TGCGCCAGCAGCTTATATTCTGGGGGGTTCTCTGGAAACACCATATATTTT.

This clone was detected only once. V usage is TRBV7-8 and J usage is TRBJ1-1, with D perhaps TRBD1 (5 bases). V shed 3 bases and J shed 3 bases, with 11 bases lying between them. Germline V gene data show CDR1 as SGHVS and CDR2 as FQNEAQ. The CDR3 runs 14 residues. The CDR3 loop is CASSLTEMDTEAFF. As DNA, the CDR3 is TGTGCCAGCAGCTTGACAGAAATGGACACTGAAGCTTTCTTT.

DNA for the CDR3: TGTGCCAGCAGCTTAGGTCATCAGGGGCGCGAGCAGTACTTC. Translating gives CASSLGHQGREQYF. The chain carries TRBV7-2 and TRBJ2-7; a possible D gene is TRBD1 (6 bases). CDR3 length equals 14 residues. The V end was cut by 1 base, the J end by 6 bases, with 13 bases between. Germline V lookup: CDR1 SGHTA, CDR2 FQGNSA.

The V and J genes are TRBV10-3 and TRBJ1-2, with TRBD1 matching 11 bases. V shed 10 bases, J shed 0 bases, and the junction held 4 bases outside the gene matches. The CDR3 spans 14 residues. CDR1 ENHRY and CDR2 SYGVKD come from the germline V gene. The CDR3 DNA reads TGTGCCAGCTGGACAGGGGGCTCTAACTATGGCTACACCTTC. This codes for CASWTGGSNYGYTF.